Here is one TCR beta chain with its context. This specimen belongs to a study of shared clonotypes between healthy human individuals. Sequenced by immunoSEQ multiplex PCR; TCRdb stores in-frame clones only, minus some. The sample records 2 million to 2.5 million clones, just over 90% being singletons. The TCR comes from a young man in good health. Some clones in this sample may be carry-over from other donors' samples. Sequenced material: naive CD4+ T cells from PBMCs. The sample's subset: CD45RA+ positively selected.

The chain's CDR3 is CASSQQIGSDEQFF. The CDR3 region has the DNA TGTGCCAGCAGCCAACAAATAGGGTCGGATGAGCAGTTCTTC. V gene TRBV7-3 combines with J gene TRBJ2-1; D is ambiguous. Between the trimmed V and J ends, which lost 5 bases and 8 bases, there was a span of 16 bases. The germline gives CDR1 SGHTA, CDR2 FQGTGA. This CDR3 has 14 residues.